The present T cell receptor beta chain was sequenced within a study of blood T cell repertoires in COVID-19. Trimming shortened V by 7 bases and J by 7 bases, and 16 bases separated the two germline ends. This CDR3 is 13 amino acids long. Using immunoSEQ multiplex PCR, the repertoire was profiled, and TCRdb retains in-frame clones only, with some absent. Of approximately 260,000 clones listed, 65% to 85% are singletons. J is TRBJ1-2 and V is TRBV12-3 or TRBV12-4; perhaps TRBD1 as D (5 bases). The receptor was isolated from a man over 45 who had recovered from COVID-19. Sequencing was performed on PBMCs or T cells enriched from blood (not recorded which). The CDR3 nucleotides are TGTGCCAGCACCATAGGGGCGCATAGTGGCTACACCTTC. Translation gives CASTIGAHSGYTF.